This T cell receptor (beta chain) was sequenced for a study of T cells in Graves' hyperthyroidism and ophthalmopathy. Study information: The initial diagnosis was the point when peripheral blood was collected, ahead of any treatment.

RNA transcripts yielded amplified TCR beta CDR3 regions. Researchers ran a first-round RT-PCR on the TCR CDR3 using the HTBI primer set. TCRdb used MiXCR to reprocess the multiplex PCR reads, holding one entry per CDR3 protein. The table shows hundreds of thousands of distinct CDR3 sequences, with roughly 13% occurring only once. If no ophthalmopathy progression occurred within 18 months, Graves' hyperthyroidism was stable. Study-wide findings and caveats: Blood samples included most of the expanded thyroid clonotypes exceeding 0.001. A median 6.5 months before onset, the model predicted ophthalmopathy.

This clonotype was observed at least ten times. Its antigen remains unknown. The germline V and J ends were trimmed by 4 bases and 5 bases, with 14 bases remaining between them. The CDR3 spans 14 residues. CDR1 is SGHRS and CDR2 is YFSETQ in the germline V gene. The chain employs TRBV5-1 and TRBJ2-3; D may be TRBD2 (6 bases). The receptor was isolated from a woman between 18 and 30 years old with Graves' hyperthyroidism. Sequencing was done on a sample of blood. In DNA, the CDR3 is TGCGCCAGCAGCCAGACTAGTGGGGAAGATACGCAGTATTTT. Translated: CASSQTSGEDTQYF.